Presented here are 17 T cell receptor beta chains from one specimen sequenced in a study of shared clonotypes between healthy human individuals (dated by TCRdb to 2020 to 2021). The protocol used for the library was the immunoSEQ multiplex PCR assay. TCRdb holds this immuneACCESS table with in-frame rearrangements only. Some clones are missing; in checked studies, unresolved V genes explain under half, and the rest has no known cause. This sample lists some 470,000 clones; over 65% were detected once. The ten most abundant clones make up 10% to 15% of the sample. Sequencing was performed on PBMCs. These receptors all stem from a woman aged 40-49 years in good health. Some clones in this sample may be carry-over from other donors' samples.

The chain is built from TRBV10-1 and TRBJ1-5; D not certain. There are 13 residues in the CDR3. The germline gives CDR1 WNHNN, CDR2 SYGVQD (reference sequence). Trimming pared 2 bases from V and 4 bases from J, leaving 6 bases between. The CDR3 reads CASSEGRNQPQHF. The DNA of the CDR3 is TGCGCCAGCAGTGAGGGGAGGAATCAGCCCCAGCATTTT.

The V gene is TRBV7-7, the J gene TRBJ2-3; 8 bases agree with TRBD2. CDR3 size: 15 residues. Germline V lookup: CDR1 SSHAT, CDR2 FNYEAQ (reference sequence). With V trimmed by 3 bases and J by 4 bases, 6 bases remained unmatched. CDR3 sequence: CASSLSGSRADTQYF. The CDR3 DNA reads as TGTGCCAGCAGCTTGAGCGGGAGTAGAGCAGATACGCAGTATTTT. Together with reference TRBV7-7 and TRBJ2-3, the CDR3 gives the full variable domain: GAGVSQSPRYKVTKRGQDVTLRCDPISSHATLYWYQQALGQGPEFLTYFNYEAQPDKSGLPSDRFSAERPEGSISTLTIQRTEQRDSAMYRCASSLSGSRADTQYFGPGTRLTVL.

Notes on this clone: This CDR3 is also generated by other DNA sequences in the sample. The chain employs TRBV6-6 and TRBJ2-7; D is unresolved. The ends were cut back, 0 bases at V and 6 bases at J, with 6 bases in the middle. CDR3 length: 12 amino acids. CDR1 is MNHNY and CDR2 is SVGAGI in the germline V gene (reference sequence). The CDR3: CASSYSGGEQYF. CDR3 coding DNA: TGTGCCAGCAGTTACTCAGGTGGCGAGCAGTACTTC.

This chain joins TRBV27 and TRBJ1-1, with a tentative D call TRBD1 (5 bases). Germline V CDR1 and CDR2: MNHEY, SMNVEV (reference sequence). V was clipped by 0 bases and J by 9 bases, with 14 bases between them. This CDR3 comprises 14 residues. Here the CDR3 DNA reads TGTGCCAGCAGTTTATCGCCCCCGACAGCCCAAGCTTTCTTT. Its translation is CASSLSPPTAQAFF.

The J gene is TRBJ2-5, the V gene TRBV7-2; D remains unclear. The CDR3 sequence is 14 residues long. The germline V and J ends were trimmed by 2 bases and 0 bases, with 7 bases remaining between them. Germline-derived CDR1 and CDR2 are SGHTA and FQGNSA. The CDR3 reads CASSLSWYQETQYF. The CDR3 bases are TGTGCCAGCAGCTTAAGTTGGTACCAAGAGACCCAGTACTTC.

V gene TRBV5-4 combines with J gene TRBJ2-3; TRBD2 matches at 7 bases. The CDR3 is 16 residues long. The ends lost 1 base at V and 3 bases at J; junction bases unmatched: 8. Germline values: CDR1 SGHNT, CDR2 YYREEE (reference sequence). CDR3 loop: CASSLRLADATDTQYF. The CDR3 DNA reads as TGTGCCAGCAGCTTGCGGCTAGCGGATGCAACAGATACGCAGTATTTT.

Details on this clone: A single base separates this from a much larger clone, so it may be a read error. The genes are TRBV28 and TRBJ1-2, with TRBD1 identical over 9 bases. The CDR3 extends over 16 amino acids. Germline CDR1 MDHEN, CDR2 SYDVKM. The J segment lost 4 bases and the V segment lost 10 bases, leaving 16 bases of the junction unmatched. CDR3 bases: TGTGCCAACAGGCGAATGGGACAGGGCTCCTCCTATGGCTACACCTTC. It yields the protein CANRRMGQGSSYGYTF.

J is TRBJ2-3 and V is TRBV10-3; TRBD2 agrees at 12 bases. The CDR3 length is 17 residues. Germline V gives CDR1 ENHRY, CDR2 SYGVKD. V trimming: 10 bases; J trimming: 3 bases; junction bases outside the gene matches: 14. CDR3 residues: CATVNTASGRGTDTQYF. CDR3 nucleotides: TGTGCCACCGTTAACACGGCTAGCGGGAGGGGGACAGATACGCAGTATTTT.

V usage is TRBV11-2 and J usage is TRBJ1-2; D call uncertain. The germline V gene encodes CDR1 SGHAT and CDR2 FQNNGV. The CDR3 is 14 amino acids. V lost 2 bases, J lost 7 bases, and 14 bases lay in between. The CDR3 is CASSLRVRMGGYTF. In DNA form, the CDR3 reads TGTGCCAGCAGCTTAAGGGTTAGGATGGGTGGCTACACCTTC.

Worth noting for this clone: Other DNA sequences in this sample translate to the same CDR3. The chain has TRBV30 and TRBJ1-5; TRBD1 matches at 8 bases. Germline V lookup: CDR1 GTSNPN, CDR2 SVGIG (reference sequence). The length of the CDR3 is 13 residues. The junction had 1 base not matched to a gene; V was cut back by 2 bases and J by 4 bases. CDR3 sequence (DNA): TGTGCCTGGAGTACAGGGGGAAATCAGCCCCAGCATTTT. As protein: CAWSTGGNQPQHF.

This chain joins TRBV2 and TRBJ2-7; 11 bases are shared with TRBD1. The J segment lost 5 bases and the V segment lost 3 bases, leaving 9 bases of the junction unmatched. Germline CDR1 is SNHLY and CDR2 is FYNNEI. There are 16 residues in the CDR3. DNA for the CDR3: TGTGCCAGCAGTGAGTTACTGGACAGGGGGCTACACGAGCAGTACTTC. Translating it yields CASSELLDRGLHEQYF.

This clone was recorded once. The chain joins TRBV5-1 to TRBJ2-3, with D unresolved. Trimming removed 0 bases from V and 5 bases from J, with 7 bases in between. Per germline, CDR1 SGHRS and CDR2 YFSETQ. The CDR3 sequence is 13 residues long. The CDR3 bases are TGCGCCAGCAGCTTGGGCGTGGGAGATACGCAGTATTTT. Amino acid sequence: CASSLGVGDTQYF.

The rearrangement uses TRBV30 and TRBJ1-5, with D unclear. CDR1 is GTSNPN, CDR2 SVGIG, per germline (reference sequence). The CDR3 consists of 14 residues. V lost 2 bases and J lost 0, with 8 bases in between. CDR3 sequence reads: CAWSFSGSNQPQHF. The CDR3 region has the DNA TGTGCCTGGAGTTTTTCAGGTAGCAATCAGCCCCAGCATTTT.

This clone occurred once. A read error is possible here, since a much larger clone lies one base away. This rearrangement joins TRBV28 to TRBJ2-3, with 9 positions matching TRBD2. The germline CDR1 and CDR2 sequences are MDHEN and SYDVKM. This CDR3 contains 14 residues. The J segment lost 4 bases and the V segment lost 8 bases, leaving 7 bases of the junction unmatched. Here the CDR3 DNA reads TGTGCCAGCGGCAGGCAGCGGGAGGCAGATACGCAGTATTTT. Protein product: CASGRQREADTQYF. The full variable domain, in which reference TRBV28 and TRBJ2-3 provide the parts outside the CDR3, is DVKVTQSSRYLVKRTGEKVFLECVQDMDHENMFWYRQDPGLGLRLIYFSYDVKMKEKGDIPEGYSVSREKKERFSLILESASTNQTSMYLCASGRQREADTQYFGPGTRLTVL.

The chain combines TRBV6-5 with TRBJ2-2; no clear D gene. V dropped 4 bases and J dropped 1 base, with 10 bases sitting between them. The CDR3 is made up of 15 amino acids. CDR1 MNHEY and CDR2 SVGAGI come from the germline V gene. CDR3 sequence: CASSFAGRNTGELFF. CDR3 nucleotides: TGTGCCAGCAGTTTTGCCGGACGGAACACCGGGGAGCTGTTTTTT.

The CDR3 spells CASSVGRETTDTQYF. In nucleotides, the CDR3 is TGCGCCAGCAGTGTGGGGCGGGAGACCACAGATACGCAGTATTTT. The genes are TRBV5-1 and TRBJ2-3; 7 nucleotides agree with TRBD2. V trimming: 5 bases; J trimming: 2 bases; junction bases outside the gene matches: 8. This CDR3 contains 15 residues. In germline, CDR1 is SGHRS, CDR2 YFSETQ. Using reference TRBV5-1 and TRBJ2-3 for the parts outside the CDR3, the full variable domain is KAGVTQTPRYLIKTRGQQVTLSCSPISGHRSVSWYQQTPGQGLQFLFEYFSETQRNKGNFPGRFSGRQFSNSRSEMNVSTLELGDSALYLCASSVGRETTDTQYFGPGTRLTVL.

In regard to this clone: Other nucleotide sequences from this sample produce the same CDR3. The genes are TRBV4-1 and TRBJ1-1, with no clear D. V was shortened by 1 base and J by 2 bases, with 5 bases between the two germline ends. Germline CDR1 is MGHRA and CDR2 is YSYEKL. The CDR3 extends over 13 amino acids. The CDR3 region is CASSQGVNTEAFF. CDR3 coding DNA: TGCGCCAGCAGCCAAGGGGTAAACACTGAAGCTTTCTTT.